This TCR beta chain is from a study of T-cell memory formation after mild COVID-19. Findings and limits, study-wide: Chiefly within CM and EM were the contracting CD4+ clones; CD8+ ones were within EMRA. Pre-infection memory harbored some responding clones, suggesting cross-reactive memory joined.

A 5'RACE reaction primed in the constant segment made cDNA libraries of TCR alpha and TCR beta, and these carried sample barcodes and UMIs. TCRdb reprocessed the 5' RACE reads via MiXCR and lists one record per CDR3 protein. The top ten clones hold 8.1% of a sample with about 560,000 distinct CDR3 sequences, around 15% of them seen once. This clonotype was seen more than once but under ten times. Its antigen is unidentified. The CDR3 covers 15 residues. Germline V CDR1 and CDR2: SGHTA, FQGNSA. Losses at the gene ends were 6 bases for V and 9 bases for J; bases not matched to a gene: 12. The chain employs TRBV7-2 and TRBJ2-1; 9 bases agree with TRBD2. Sequencing input: PBMCs or a T cell subset sorted from them (not recorded which). The sequence was collected from an adult woman who had mild COVID-19 (a few samples of this study predate the infection). Cell type and time point are not known. CDR3 DNA: TGTGCCAGCAGAACTATTAGGGGCGGGAGGGGTGAGCAGTTCTTC. This encodes CASRTIRGGRGEQFF.